A selection of T cell receptor beta chains follows, all from one sample in a study of shared clonotypes between healthy human individuals. Assay used: immunoSEQ multiplex PCR; TCRdb lists only in-frame clones, some missing. The sample lists millions of clones, 90% to 95% occurring once. The sequenced sample consisted of naive CD8+ T cells from PBMCs. The origin of the receptors is a man younger than 30 in good health. Some clones in this sample may be carry-over from other donors' samples. Both conserved end residues are part of each CDR3. A D gene is named only where the DNA matches it firmly. The listing skips clone size in some rows; elsewhere it reads once, few, many or a size class.

TRBV7-9,.,TRBJ2-1,.,TGTGCCAGCAGCTTGGGTAGGGATAATGAGCAGTTCTTC,CASSLGRDNEQFF
TRBV21-1,.,TRBJ2-2,.,TGTGCCAGCAGCACCGGTAAAGGGGGCCCCGGGGAGCTGTTTTTT,CASSTGKGGPGELFF
TRBV2,.,TRBJ2-1,.,TGTGCCAGCGCCGGTTACAGGACTAACAATGAGCAGTTCTTC,CASAGYRTNNEQFF
TRBV9,TRBD1,TRBJ2-7,once,TGTGCCAGCAGCGAGACAGGGTACGAGCAGTACTTC,CASSETGYEQYF
TRBV27,.,TRBJ1-2,.,TGTGCCAGCAGTCTCAATCGCGTGGGGGTCCCCTATGGCTACACCTTC,CASSLNRVGVPYGYTF
TRBV28,.,TRBJ2-5,.,TGTGCCAGCAGTGCCGTGGGGTTTTCAGAGACCCAGTACTTC,CASSAVGFSETQYF
TRBV15,.,TRBJ2-7,.,TGTGCCACCAGCAGAGGGACCGGGACACCCTACGAGCAGTACTTC,CATSRGTGTPYEQYF
TRBV5-1,.,TRBJ2-1,.,TGCGCCAGCAGCTTGGGGACCATCTCCTACAATGAGCAGTTCTTC,CASSLGTISYNEQFF
TRBV7-9,TRBD1,TRBJ2-3,once,TGTGCCAGCGCCGGACCGGGACAGGGGATCGAGATGGCAGATACGCAGTATTTT,CASAGPGQGIEMADTQYF
TRBV7-9,.,TRBJ1-1,.,TGTGCCAGCAGCCCCCGTTTAGGGAACACTGAAGCTTTCTTT,CASSPRLGNTEAFF
TRBV4-1,.,TRBJ2-7,.,TGCGCCAGCAGCCGAAGGGGGGACAACGAGCAGTACTTC,CASSRRGDNEQYF
TRBV29-1,TRBD2,TRBJ2-1,.,TGCAGCGTTGAAGGCCTAGCGGGAGTGTACTCCTACAATGAGCAGTTCTTC,CSVEGLAGVYSYNEQFF
TRBV9,.,TRBJ2-5,.,TGTGCCAGCAGCATCAACCATGAGCGAGGAGGGCCCCAAGAGACCCAGTACTTC,CASSINHERGGPQETQYF
TRBV13,TRBD2,TRBJ2-5,.,TGTGCCAGCAGCTCGACGGGACTAGCGGGGGAGACCCAGTACTTC,CASSSTGLAGETQYF
TRBV6-6,.,TRBJ2-2,.,TGTGCCATCATGGCGGCCTCCGGGGAGCTGTTTTTT,CAIMAASGELFF
TRBV10-3,TRBD2,TRBJ2-7,.,TGTGCCATCAGTGATCCTCCAGCGGGATCGGCGTACGAGCAGTACTTC,CAISDPPAGSAYEQYF
TRBV9,.,TRBJ2-2,.,TGTGCCAGCAGTCTCATTGCAGGGGAGCTGTTTTTT,CASSLIAGELFF
TRBV4-1,TRBD1,TRBJ2-5,.,TGCGCCAGCAGCCACCATAATCCGGGACAGGTCCAAGAGACCCAGTACTTC,CASSHHNPGQVQETQYF
TRBV29-1,TRBD1,TRBJ2-7,.,TGCAGCGCCCAGACCCATCTACAGGGGAGCCACGAGCAGTACTTC,CSAQTHLQGSHEQYF
TRBV28,TRBD1,TRBJ2-7,.,TGTGCCAGCAGTTTACCTGGACAGGGCTACGAGCAGTACTTC,CASSLPGQGYEQYF
TRBV7-7,.,TRBJ2-5,.,TGTGCCAGCAGCTTAGGGGCTCAGACCCAAGAGACCCAGTACTTC,CASSLGAQTQETQYF
TRBV11-2,.,TRBJ1-3,.,TGTGCCAGCAGCTTGACGGGCTATGGAAACACCATATATTTT,CASSLTGYGNTIYF
TRBV27,.,TRBJ2-5,.,TGTGCCAGCAGTTTACGGGCCCCGACCGCGCAAGAGACCCAGTACTTC,CASSLRAPTAQETQYF
TRBV5-8,.,TRBJ2-7,.,TGTGCCAGCAGCACCCCTGAGCAGTACTTC,CASSTPEQYF
TRBV19,TRBD1,TRBJ1-1,once,TGTGCCAGTAGTATTTTGACAGGGGGTGAGGACACTGAAGCTTTCTTT,CASSILTGGEDTEAFF
TRBV19,.,TRBJ1-2,.,TGTGCCAGTAGTAGCCCCCGACAAACAGGATTCTATGGCTACACCTTC,CASSSPRQTGFYGYTF
TRBV4-1,.,TRBJ1-3,once,TGCGCCAGCAGCCAAGATTTTATTAGGGCTGGAAACACCATATATTTT,CASSQDFIRAGNTIYF
TRBV5-1,TRBD2,TRBJ2-7,.,TGCGCCAGCAGCGCTCCGGTGGGAGGGGACTACGAGCAGTACTTC,CASSAPVGGDYEQYF
TRBV7-9,TRBD1,TRBJ2-3,.,TGTGCCAGCAGCTCCCCGTACAGGGGAGAAGGCACAGATACGCAGTATTTT,CASSSPYRGEGTDTQYF
TRBV9,.,TRBJ2-1,.,TGTGCCAGCAGCGGGCGTCAAAATGAGCAGTTCTTC,CASSGRQNEQFF
TRBV4-1,.,TRBJ1-1,.,TGCGCCAGCAGCCAAGGTACAGGGCTGCGGACTGAAGCTTTCTTT,CASSQGTGLRTEAFF
TRBV27,.,TRBJ2-3,.,TGTGCCAGCAGTTCCCGGGACACAGATACGCAGTATTTT,CASSSRDTDTQYF
TRBV9,TRBD2,TRBJ2-2,.,TGTGCCAGCACCGGGACTAGTAGAACCGGGGAGCTGTTTTTT,CASTGTSRTGELFF
TRBV11-2,.,TRBJ2-7,.,TGTGCCAGCAGCTTGTGGCGGTCCTACGAGCAGTACTTC,CASSLWRSYEQYF
TRBV7-9,.,TRBJ2-1,.,TGTGCCAGCAGCTTAGGTAGTAGTGAGCAGTTCTTC,CASSLGSSEQFF
TRBV4-1,.,TRBJ1-2,.,TGCGCCAGCAGGCCAAGGGATGAAAGGACTAACTATGGCTACACCTTC,CASRPRDERTNYGYTF
TRBV27,.,TRBJ1-5,.,TGTGCCAGCAGTAACTGGGGGGAAGGCCCTACCAATCAGCCCCAGCATTTT,CASSNWGEGPTNQPQHF
TRBV18,.,TRBJ2-1,.,TGTGCCAGCTCAGAGATCGGGACCATAAATGAGCAGTTCTTC,CASSEIGTINEQFF
TRBV11-2,.,TRBJ2-7,once,TGTGCCAGCAGCCCTAGGGACCGCTACGAGCAGTACTTC,CASSPRDRYEQYF
TRBV7-2,.,TRBJ2-3,.,TGTGCCAGCAGCTTGAAACGGCGGATCACAGATACGCAGTATTTT,CASSLKRRITDTQYF
TRBV15,.,TRBJ2-7,.,TGTGCCACCAAAGGCGGGGACAGCTCCTACGAGCAGTACTTC,CATKGGDSSYEQYF
TRBV12-1,.,TRBJ2-5,.,TGTGCCAGCAGCTCCCCGACCGGGGAGCGGGAGCGGGGGGAGACCCAGTACTTC,CASSSPTGERERGETQYF
TRBV25-1,TRBD1,TRBJ1-2,.,TGTGCCAGCAGTGGGGGACAGGGGGCTTATGGCTACACCTTC,CASSGGQGAYGYTF
TRBV30,TRBD2,TRBJ2-5,.,TGTGCCTGGAGTGGACTAGCGGGAGGGCTGGAACAAGAGACCCAGTACTTC,CAWSGLAGGLEQETQYF
TRBV2,.,TRBJ1-1,.,TGTGCCAGCGAGACAGGGAACACTGAAGCTTTCTTT,CASETGNTEAFF
TRBV11-3,TRBD1,TRBJ1-1,.,TGTGCCAGCAGCTTCCTTTCGCAGGGGGCGGTGACTGAAGCTTTCTTT,CASSFLSQGAVTEAFF
TRBV7-7,.,TRBJ2-2,.,TGTGCCAGCAGCCGTGGGGGGAGCGGACAGAACACCGGGGAGCTGTTTTTT,CASSRGGSGQNTGELFF
TRBV5-3,.,TRBJ1-4,once,TGTGCCAGAAGCTTGGATGATTGCGTTAATGAAAAACTGTTTTTT,CARSLDDCVNEKLFF
TRBV7-6,TRBD1,TRBJ2-7,.,TGTGCCAGCACCACCAGGGGGCTCGACGAGCAGTACTTC,CASTTRGLDEQYF
TRBV7-2,TRBD2,TRBJ2-1,.,TGTGCCAGCAGCTTCACTAGCGGGAGGGGTGATGAGCAGTTCTTC,CASSFTSGRGDEQFF
TRBV13,.,TRBJ2-7,.,TGTGCCAGCAGCGGGCGGATCCAGCGCTCCTACGAGCAGTACTTC,CASSGRIQRSYEQYF
TRBV28,TRBD1,TRBJ2-7,.,TGTGCCAGCAGTCGACAGGGGGCGCGTGGCGAGCAGTACTTC,CASSRQGARGEQYF
TRBV28,.,TRBJ2-5,.,TGTGCCAGCAGTTCCACAGGTAGCCGAGAGACCCAGTACTTC,CASSSTGSRETQYF
TRBV2,TRBD2,TRBJ2-3,.,TGTGCCAGCAGTGTTTCCCTCCGGGAGGCCCCAAGCACAGATACGCAGTATTTT,CASSVSLREAPSTDTQYF
TRBV11-2,TRBD1,TRBJ1-2,.,TGTGCCAGCAGCCCAGCAGGGGGAGGCTACACCTTC,CASSPAGGGYTF
TRBV13,.,TRBJ2-5,.,TGTGCCAGCAGCTTAAGTCAGGCCTGGGAGACCCAGTACTTC,CASSLSQAWETQYF
TRBV27,TRBD1,TRBJ1-5,.,TGTGCCAGCAGTTTAATCGGGACAGGGGGCGCGGGCAATCAGCCCCAGCATTTT,CASSLIGTGGAGNQPQHF
TRBV11-2,.,TRBJ2-7,.,TGTGCCAGCAGCTTAGGTCAGGGAAGGGCCTACGAGCAGTACTTC,CASSLGQGRAYEQYF
TRBV27,.,TRBJ2-2,.,TGTGCCAGTCAGGACAGCCTCGACACCGGGGAGCTGTTTTTT,CASQDSLDTGELFF